This TCR beta chain was sequenced during a study of blood T cells in healthy people across ages. A J-beta primer mix and a sample-barcoded 5' primer were used in a second PCR of roughly 6 to 11 cycles. TCRdb re-called the 5' RACE reads with MiXCR, one entry per CDR3 protein. The data show 1.5 million to 2 million distinct CDR3 sequences, less than 50% seen once. Trimming took off 0 bases at V and 0 bases at J, with 11 bases between the two ends. Looked up from germline, CDR1 is MNHEY and CDR2 is SVGAGI. The length of the CDR3 is 17 residues. The source is a woman aged 40 to 55 in good health. V is TRBV6-5 and J is TRBJ1-4, with D unclear. Material for sequencing was blood. CDR3 region: CASSYSFRGSTNEKLFF. CDR3 DNA: TGTGCCAGCAGTTACTCTTTCCGGGGATCAACTAATGAAAAACTGTTTTTT.